Here is one T cell receptor (beta chain) with its context. Its specificity is unknown. The V gene end was trimmed by 7 bases and the J gene end by 5 bases; junction bases not matched to a gene: 7. Germline V gene data show CDR1 as SQVTM and CDR2 as ANQGSEA. CDR3 length: 13 amino acids. The data are from a study of tissue T cells after allogeneic stem cell transplantation. Background on the study: Before transplant, recipient-origin PBMCs were collected in roughly 5 GVHD patients. CD3+ T cells were flow-sorted when enough cells; otherwise DNA extracted directly.

Whole-study findings and limits: Only a limited share of tissue TCRs appeared in blood or spleen.

The table came from immunoSEQ multiplex PCR; TCRdb's copy has only in-frame clones and leaves some out. The table lists about 40,000 clones, around nine tenths of them singletons. The chain joins TRBV29-1 to TRBJ1-4, with 7 bases fitting TRBD1. The sample in question was blood, obtained before transplantation. This clonotype was sampled from a woman aged 40 to 75 who later had graft-versus-host disease after an allogeneic stem cell transplant. The CDR3 is CSAQGVINEKLFF. DNA of the CDR3: TGCAGCGCCCAGGGGGTGATAAATGAAAAACTGTTTTTT.